A single sample is the source of the 29 T cell receptor beta chains below, sequenced in a study of cytomegalovirus exposure and HLA in healthy donors. 60 Vbeta and 13 Jbeta primers were used in PCR. Libraries were prepared by immunoSEQ multiplex PCR; TCRdb keeps only in-frame clonotypes and omits some of them. The profile shows over 150,000 clones, around four fifths of them singletons. The sequencing input was PBMCs. Receptor source: a male donor in good health and CMV-seropositive.

V usage is TRBV7-9 and J usage is TRBJ2-1; 8 bases are a match to TRBD1. The CDR3 is 15 residues long. In germline, CDR1 is SEHNR, CDR2 FQNEAQ (reference sequence). Losses at the gene ends were 0 bases for V and 6 bases for J; bases not matched to a gene: 4. The CDR3 reads CASSLAWDRTNEQFF. The CDR3 bases are TGTGCCAGCAGCTTAGCGTGGGACAGGACCAATGAGCAGTTCTTC. The complete variable domain, with remaining parts taken from reference TRBV7-9 and TRBJ2-1, reads DTGVSQNPRHKITKRGQNVTFRCDPISEHNRLYWYRQTLGQGPEFLTYFQNEAQLEKSRLLSDRFSAERPKGSFSTLEIQRTEQGDSAMYLCASSLAWDRTNEQFFGPGTRLTVL.

This clone appeared once. V gene TRBV9 combines with J gene TRBJ1-1; maybe TRBD1 (6 bases). Trimming removed 0 bases from V and 0 bases from J, with 12 bases in between. CDR3 length equals 16 residues. In germline, CDR1 is SGDLS, CDR2 YYNGEE. The CDR3 nucleotides are TGTGCCAGCAGCGTAGGGGAGGGGACATTGAACACTGAAGCTTTCTTT. Translated, it gives CASSVGEGTLNTEAFF.

The chain recombines TRBV5-8 with TRBJ2-3; tentatively, D is TRBD1 (5 bases). This CDR3 has 15 residues. Trimming pared 6 bases from V and 0 bases from J, leaving 14 bases between. Germline CDR1 reads SGHTS; CDR2 reads YDEGEE. CDR3 loop: CASTVTAPSTDTQYF. Here the CDR3 DNA reads TGTGCCAGCACTGTGACAGCCCCCAGCACAGATACGCAGTATTTT.

J is TRBJ2-3 and V is TRBV5-1, with 7 nucleotides matching TRBD1. V shed 4 bases and J 2 bases; nucleotides not matched to a gene: 7. Germline assignment: CDR1 SGHRS and CDR2 YFSETQ. The CDR3 covers 15 residues. The CDR3 DNA reads as TGCGCCAGCAGCGGACAGGAAGGGGTCACAGATACGCAGTATTTT. This gives the protein CASSGQEGVTDTQYF.

The chain combines TRBV11-2 with TRBJ2-2; D is perhaps TRBD1 (6 bases). Germline CDR1 and CDR2: SGHAT and FQNNGV. V shed 4 bases and J shed 1 base, with 10 bases lying between them. The CDR3 has 15 residues. CDR3 sequence reads: CASSSFRGNTGELFF. CDR3 coding DNA: TGTGCCAGCAGCTCGTTCAGGGGGAACACCGGGGAGCTGTTTTTT.

The chain has TRBV6-1 and TRBJ2-7; D unclear. CDR3 length: 13 residues. The V gene lost 8 bases and the J gene lost 2 bases, with 13 bases spanning the gap. From germline, CDR1 is MNHNS and CDR2 SASEGT. The CDR3 DNA reads TGTGCCAGCCTTATCTCCTTCCCCTACGAGCAGTACTTC. It is translated as CASLISFPYEQYF.

This rearrangement joins TRBV7-8 to TRBJ1-2; no firm D call. This CDR3 spans 17 amino acids. Germline CDR1 reads SGHVS; CDR2 reads FQNEAQ. V shed 5 bases and J shed 2 bases, with 21 bases lying between them. The CDR3 DNA reads TGTGCCAGCAGCCCTTTTGGCGGGTATGCGCCGAACTATGGCTACACCTTC. Protein sequence: CASSPFGGYAPNYGYTF. Looking up the rest from reference TRBV7-8 and TRBJ1-2 gives the full variable domain: GAGVSQSPRYKVAKRGQDVALRCDPISGHVSLFWYQQALGQGPEFLTYFQNEAQLDKSGLPSDRFFAERPEGSVSTLKIQRTQQEDSAVYLCASSPFGGYAPNYGYTFGSGTRLTVV.

DNA for the CDR3: TGTGCCAGCAGCTTAGCGTGGACAGGGGGCAATCAGCCCCAGCATTTT. This translates into CASSLAWTGGNQPQHF. The rearrangement uses TRBV7-8 and TRBJ1-5; 9 nucleotides align to TRBD1. The germline gives CDR1 SGHVS, CDR2 FQNEAQ. This CDR3 has 16 amino acids. The V gene end was trimmed by 0 bases and the J gene end by 2 bases; junction bases not matched to a gene: 2.

This clone has only a few counts. The V call is TRBV5-6, the J call TRBJ2-7, with D unclear. Germline CDR1 reads SGHDT; CDR2 reads YYEEEE. V was shortened by 0 bases and J by 6 bases, with 7 bases between the two germline ends. The CDR3 extends over 12 amino acids. CDR3 sequence reads: CASSLVLGEQYF. The CDR3 DNA sequence: TGTGCCAGCAGCTTGGTTCTCGGCGAGCAGTACTTC.

The chain uses TRBV11-3 and TRBJ2-2, with a possible D match to TRBD2 (7 bases). Trimming pared 5 bases from V and 3 bases from J, leaving 13 bases between. The germline gives CDR1 SGHNT, CDR2 YENEEA. The CDR3 sequence is 15 residues long. The CDR3 DNA is TGTGCCAGCAGCGGGCGGGGGCTTGACACCGGGGAGCTGTTTTTT. Its translation: CASSGRGLDTGELFF.

The chain joins TRBV14 to TRBJ2-2; 7 nucleotides agree with TRBD1. The CDR3 length is 14 residues. The trim removed 4 bases at V and 8 bases at J, leaving 7 bases unmatched. Per the germline V gene, CDR1 is SGHDN and CDR2 is FVKESK. The CDR3 sequence is CASSRTGSLGELFF. The CDR3 DNA sequence: TGTGCCAGCAGCCGGACAGGCTCCCTGGGGGAGCTGTTTTTT.

This chain joins TRBV12-5 and TRBJ1-1; D gene unclear. V lost 0 bases and J lost 4, with 3 bases in between. Germline V CDR1 and CDR2: LGHNT, FRNRAP. CDR3 length: 12 residues. CDR3 nucleotide sequence: TGTGCTAGTGGTTTGGTCGGCACTGAAGCTTTCTTT. This translates into CASGLVGTEAFF.

CDR3 nucleotide sequence: TGTGCTAGTGGTTTGACCAACTATATCTCGACGTACAATGAGCAGTTCTTC. Protein sequence: CASGLTNYISTYNEQFF. The chain links TRBV12-5 to TRBJ2-1; the D is unclear. Germline CDR1 is LGHNT and CDR2 is FRNRAP. With 2 bases removed from V and 4 bases from J, the gap between germline ends came to 18 bases. The CDR3 is made up of 17 amino acids.

The chain combines TRBV2 with TRBJ1-1; tentative D call: TRBD1 (5 bases). Trimming took off 4 bases at V and 2 bases at J, with 8 bases between the two ends. The germline V gene encodes CDR1 SNHLY and CDR2 FYNNEI. This CDR3 spans 13 amino acids. DNA for the CDR3: TGTGCCAGCAGTGGGACAATCAACACTGAAGCTTTCTTT. Amino acids: CASSGTINTEAFF. Full variable domain (remainder filled in from reference TRBV2 and TRBJ1-1): EPEVTQTPSHQVTQMGQEVILRCVPISNHLYFYWYRQILGQKVEFLVSFYNNEISEKSEIFDDQFSVERPDGSNFTLKIRSTKLEDSAMYFCASSGTINTEAFFGQGTRLTVV.

V and J are TRBV5-1 and TRBJ2-1; 9 nucleotides align to TRBD2. The germline V gene encodes CDR1 SGHRS and CDR2 YFSETQ. The CDR3 is 16 residues long. With V trimmed by 3 bases and J by 4 bases, 8 bases remained unmatched. Written as DNA, the CDR3 is TGCGCCAGCAGCTGGCTCAGCGGGGGGTCATACAATGAGCAGTTCTTC. Translating it yields CASSWLSGGSYNEQFF.

This chain connects TRBV7-9 to TRBJ2-2; a possible D gene is TRBD1 (5 bases). The V and J ends lost 5 bases and 0 bases respectively, with 10 bases between them. There are 15 residues in the CDR3. The germline gives CDR1 SEHNR, CDR2 FQNEAQ (reference sequence). CDR3 protein: CASSMDISNTGELFF. The CDR3 DNA reads TGTGCCAGCAGCATGGACATATCGAACACCGGGGAGCTGTTTTTT.

This chain joins TRBV6-4 and TRBJ2-2, with D maybe TRBD1 (5 bases). Germline V gene sequence: CDR1 MRHNA, CDR2 SNTAGT. This CDR3 contains 13 residues. Trimming left V 5 bases short and J 3 bases short, with 7 bases between. Here the CDR3 DNA reads TGTGCCAGCAGTAAAGGGGACACCGGGGAGCTGTTTTTT. This gives the protein CASSKGDTGELFF.

This clone was picked up one time. The rearrangement links TRBV13 to TRBJ1-2; D unresolved. V was shortened by 3 bases and J by 2 bases, with 7 bases between the two germline ends. CDR1 and CDR2 from the germline V gene are PRHDT and FYEKMQ (reference sequence). The length of the CDR3 is 13 residues. The CDR3 nucleotides are TGTGCCAGCAGCTTGGAGGGAAACTATGGCTACACCTTC. This translates into CASSLEGNYGYTF.

This clone came up once. The CDR3 reads CATARKQRGTEAFF. CDR3 coding DNA: TGTGCCACCGCGCGGAAACAGCGGGGCACTGAAGCTTTCTTT. The chain combines TRBV7-9 with TRBJ1-1; D is unresolved. This CDR3 region has 14 residues. Germline-derived CDR1 and CDR2 are SEHNR and FQNEAQ (reference sequence). The V gene lost 10 bases and the J gene lost 4 bases, with 19 bases spanning the gap.

The gene calls are TRBV25-1 and TRBJ1-2; a possible D gene is TRBD1 (6 bases). This CDR3 has 14 residues. CDR1 and CDR2 (germline): MGHDK, SYGVNS. V was trimmed by 4 bases and J by 1 base, leaving 10 bases between them. This CDR3 is CASSGEGGNYGYTF. The CDR3 nucleotides read TGTGCCAGCAGTGGTGAAGGGGGTAACTATGGCTACACCTTC.

This chain links TRBV5-8 with TRBJ2-3; D possibly corresponds to TRBD1 (6 bases). CDR1 is SGHTS and CDR2 is YDEGEE in the germline V gene. V was cut by 2 bases and J by 6 bases, with 13 bases left in between. This CDR3 spans 14 amino acids. The DNA for the CDR3 is TGTGCCAGCAGCTTTACAGGGACGGGGGATACGCAGTATTTT. Translated: CASSFTGTGDTQYF.

The rearrangement joins TRBV5-5 to TRBJ1-1; D may be TRBD1 (5 bases). Germline V CDR1 and CDR2: SGHKS, YYEKEE (reference sequence). With 5 bases removed from V and 6 bases from J, the gap between germline ends came to 17 bases. The CDR3 spans 14 residues. The CDR3 sequence is CASRSGGENAEAFF. CDR3 nucleotides: TGTGCCAGCAGATCCGGGGGGGAGAATGCTGAAGCTTTCTTT.

This chain connects TRBV23-1 to TRBJ1-1; D may be TRBD1 (5 bases). TRBV23-1 is sorted into the ORF group, with uncertain function. The CDR3 is 15 amino acids. V was trimmed by 0 bases and J by 3 bases, leaving 11 bases between them. CDR3 nucleotides: TGCGCCAGCAGTCAATCCCGCAGGGCCCACACTGAAGCTTTCTTT. The encoded protein is CASSQSRRAHTEAFF.

About this clone itself: Other DNA variants within this sample encode the same CDR3. V is TRBV14 and J is TRBJ2-2, with 7 bases that match TRBD2. V gave up 4 bases and J gave up 4 bases; unmatched junction bases: 6. The CDR3 length is 15 residues. Per the germline V gene, CDR1 is SGHDN and CDR2 is FVKESK. The CDR3 loop is CASSPFRGGTGELFF. CDR3 in DNA: TGTGCCAGCAGCCCATTTCGCGGGGGCACCGGGGAGCTGTTTTTT.

This clone came up once. The rearrangement uses TRBV4-2 and TRBJ2-3; the match to TRBD2 covers 9 bases. Germline-derived CDR1 and CDR2 are LGHNA and YNFKEQ. V shed 0 bases and J 6 bases; nucleotides not matched to a gene: 4. This CDR3 region has 15 residues. The CDR3 sequence is CASSQESSGVDTQYF. The CDR3 DNA sequence: TGTGCCAGCAGCCAAGAATCTAGCGGGGTGGATACGCAGTATTTT.

V is TRBV9 and J is TRBJ2-5, with a tentative D call TRBD2 (7 bases). CDR1 and CDR2 (germline): SGDLS, YYNGEE. V was clipped by 0 bases and J by 11 bases, with 17 bases between them. The CDR3 consists of 14 residues. The CDR3 reads CASSVGGGHEEQYF. In DNA form, the CDR3 reads TGTGCCAGCAGCGTAGGGGGGGGGCATGAGGAGCAGTACTTC.

The chain is built from TRBV25-1 and TRBJ2-7, with 9 bases identical to TRBD1. The junction had 10 bases not matched to a gene; V was cut back by 6 bases and J by 7 bases. The V gene's germline CDR1 is MGHDK and CDR2 SYGVNS. This CDR3 is built from 14 residues. CDR3 nucleotides: TGTGCCAGCAGACCCCCGGGACAGGGACGTGAGCAGTACTTC. Protein product: CASRPPGQGREQYF.

This rearrangement joins TRBV13 to TRBJ2-1, with 8 bases that match TRBD2. There are 18 residues in the CDR3. The germline V gene has CDR1 PRHDT and CDR2 FYEKMQ (reference sequence). V was clipped by 0 bases and J by 3 bases; unmatched bases: 10. CDR3 coding DNA: TGTGCCAGCAGCTTAGGCCCCCCCGTCGGGGGGGTCTACAATGAGCAGTTCTTC. Translation: CASSLGPPVGGVYNEQFF.

The chain carries TRBV7-6 and TRBJ1-1; D is unclear. Germline loops: CDR1 SGHVS, CDR2 FNYEAQ. Trimming removed 1 base from V and 3 bases from J, with 15 bases in between. This CDR3 region has 16 residues. This CDR3 is CASSLGLGPRDTEAFF. The CDR3 nucleotides read TGTGCCAGCAGCTTAGGACTGGGCCCGAGGGACACTGAAGCTTTCTTT.